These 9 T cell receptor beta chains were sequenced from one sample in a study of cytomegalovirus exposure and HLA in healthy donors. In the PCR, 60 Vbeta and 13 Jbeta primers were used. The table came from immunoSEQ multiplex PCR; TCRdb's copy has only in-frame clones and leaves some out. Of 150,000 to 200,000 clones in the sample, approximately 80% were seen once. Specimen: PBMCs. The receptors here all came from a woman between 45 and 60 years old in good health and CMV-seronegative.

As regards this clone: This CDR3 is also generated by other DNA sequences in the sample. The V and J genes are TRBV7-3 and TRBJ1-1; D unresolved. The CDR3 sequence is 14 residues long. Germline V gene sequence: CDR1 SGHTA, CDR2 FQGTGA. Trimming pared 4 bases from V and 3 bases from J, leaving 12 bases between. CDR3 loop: CASSSQAGDTEAFF. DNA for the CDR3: TGTGCCAGCAGCTCTCAAGCCGGGGACACTGAAGCTTTCTTT. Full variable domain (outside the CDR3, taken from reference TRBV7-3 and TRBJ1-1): GAGVSQTPSNKVTEKGKYVELRCDPISGHTALYWYRQSLGQGPEFLIYFQGTGAADDSGLPNDRFFAVRPEGSVSTLKIQRTERGDSAVYLCASSSQAGDTEAFFGQGTRLTVV.

CDR3 protein: CASSLQGARVETQYF. The CDR3, as DNA: TGTGCCAGCAGCCTACAGGGGGCGCGGGTGGAGACCCAGTACTTC. V and J are TRBV7-2 and TRBJ2-5, with 9 bases aligning to TRBD1. Trimming cost V 5 bases and J 5 bases; bases outside gene matches: 9. From germline, CDR1 is SGHTA and CDR2 FQGNSA. The CDR3 contains 15 residues.

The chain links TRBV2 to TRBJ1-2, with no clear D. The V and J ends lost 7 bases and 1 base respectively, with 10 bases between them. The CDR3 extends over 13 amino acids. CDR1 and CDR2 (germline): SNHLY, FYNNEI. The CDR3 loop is CASTAEVNYGYTF. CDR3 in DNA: TGTGCCAGCACGGCTGAGGTTAACTATGGCTACACCTTC.

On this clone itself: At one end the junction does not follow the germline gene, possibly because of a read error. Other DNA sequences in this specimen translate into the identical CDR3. The CDR3 reads CASSISGIAGELFF. The DNA of the CDR3 is TGCGCCAGTAGTATCTCCGGGATCGCCGGGGAGCTGTTTTTT. J is TRBJ2-2 and V is TRBV19, with a weak D call TRBD2 (5 bases). The CDR3 is 14 residues long. Germline V lookup: CDR1 LNHDA, CDR2 SQIVND (reference sequence). Full variable domain (remainder filled in from reference TRBV19 and TRBJ2-2): DGGITQSPKYLFRKEGQNVTLSCEQNLNHDAMYWYRQDPGQGLRLIYYSQIVNDFQKGDIAEGYSVSREKKESFPLTVTSAQKNPTAFYLCASSISGIAGELFFGEGSRLTVL.

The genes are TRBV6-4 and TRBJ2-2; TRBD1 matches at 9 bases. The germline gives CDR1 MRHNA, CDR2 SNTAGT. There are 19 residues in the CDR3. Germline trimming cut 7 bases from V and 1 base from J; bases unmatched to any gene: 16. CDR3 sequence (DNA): TGTGCCAGCAATCCCCCACACGTCAGGGACAGGGTGAACACCGGGGAGCTGTTTTTT. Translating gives CASNPPHVRDRVNTGELFF.

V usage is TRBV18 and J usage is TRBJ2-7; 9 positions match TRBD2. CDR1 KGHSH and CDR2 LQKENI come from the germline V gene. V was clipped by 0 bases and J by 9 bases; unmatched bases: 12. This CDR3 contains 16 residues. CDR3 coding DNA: TGTGCCAGCTCACCACCGGGACTAGCAGAAGGAGCTGGGCAGTACTTC. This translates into CASSPPGLAEGAGQYF.

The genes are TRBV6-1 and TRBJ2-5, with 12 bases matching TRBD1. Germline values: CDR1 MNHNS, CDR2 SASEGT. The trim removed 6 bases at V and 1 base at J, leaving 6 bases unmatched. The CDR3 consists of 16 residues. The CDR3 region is CASREQGQGAQETQYF. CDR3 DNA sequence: TGTGCCAGCAGGGAACAGGGACAGGGGGCCCAAGAGACCCAGTACTTC.

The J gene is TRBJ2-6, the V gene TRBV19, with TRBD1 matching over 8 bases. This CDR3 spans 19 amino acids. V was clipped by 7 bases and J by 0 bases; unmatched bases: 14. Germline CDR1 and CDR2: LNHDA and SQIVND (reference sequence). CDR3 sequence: CASTDPRDRFLSGANVLTF. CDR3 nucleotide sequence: TGTGCCAGTACCGACCCCCGGGACAGGTTTCTCTCTGGGGCCAACGTCCTGACTTTC.

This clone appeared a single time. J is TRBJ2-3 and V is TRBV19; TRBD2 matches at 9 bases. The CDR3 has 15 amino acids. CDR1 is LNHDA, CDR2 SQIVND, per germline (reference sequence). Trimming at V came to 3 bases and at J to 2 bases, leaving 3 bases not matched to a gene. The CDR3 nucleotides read TGTGCCAGTAGTATGACTAGCGGCCTCACAGATACGCAGTATTTT. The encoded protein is CASSMTSGLTDTQYF.